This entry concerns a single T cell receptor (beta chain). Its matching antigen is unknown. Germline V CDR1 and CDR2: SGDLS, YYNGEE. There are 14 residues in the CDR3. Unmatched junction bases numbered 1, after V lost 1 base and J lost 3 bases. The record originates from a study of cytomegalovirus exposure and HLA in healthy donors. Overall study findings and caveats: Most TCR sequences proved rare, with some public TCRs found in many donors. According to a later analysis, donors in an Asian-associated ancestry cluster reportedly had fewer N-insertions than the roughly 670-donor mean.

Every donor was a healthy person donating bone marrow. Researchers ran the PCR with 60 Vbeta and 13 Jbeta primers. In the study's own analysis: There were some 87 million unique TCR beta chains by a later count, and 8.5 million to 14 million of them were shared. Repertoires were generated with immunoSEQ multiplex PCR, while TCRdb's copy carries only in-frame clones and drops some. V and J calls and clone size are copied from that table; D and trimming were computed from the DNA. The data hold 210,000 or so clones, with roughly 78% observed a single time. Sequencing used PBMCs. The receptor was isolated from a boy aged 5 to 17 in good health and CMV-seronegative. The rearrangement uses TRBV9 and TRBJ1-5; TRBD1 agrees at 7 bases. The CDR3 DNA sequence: TGTGCCAGCAGCGTACAGGGGGTCAATCAGCCCCAGCATTTT. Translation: CASSVQGVNQPQHF.